This TCR beta chain is drawn from a study of T cells in Graves' hyperthyroidism and ophthalmopathy. The study included ophthalmopathy patients with Clinical Activity Score at least 3, NOSPECS grade at least 4 and duration under 3 months. From RNA transcripts, TCR beta CDR3 regions were amplified. Initially, a first-round RT-PCR of the TCR CDR3 employed the HTBI primer set. A single record per CDR3 protein comes from TCRdb applying MiXCR to the multiplex PCR reads. The sample lists nearly 600,000 distinct CDR3 sequences; approximately 14% were seen once. Trimming at V came to 1 base and at J to 0 bases, leaving 3 bases not matched to a gene. Looked up from germline, CDR1 is KGHSH and CDR2 is LQKENI. The CDR3 runs 16 residues. Study-wide points: Most clonotypes expanded in thyroid above 0.001 were likewise present in blood.

The sample holds a few counts of this clonotype. What it binds is not known. This clonotype was sampled from a woman under 30 with Graves' ophthalmopathy. Sequencing input: blood. This chain uses TRBV18 with TRBJ1-2; 9 nucleotides agree with TRBD1. CDR3 region: CASSPQGQGSNYGYTF. The CDR3 DNA sequence: TGTGCCAGCTCACCACAGGGACAGGGCTCTAACTATGGCTACACCTTC.